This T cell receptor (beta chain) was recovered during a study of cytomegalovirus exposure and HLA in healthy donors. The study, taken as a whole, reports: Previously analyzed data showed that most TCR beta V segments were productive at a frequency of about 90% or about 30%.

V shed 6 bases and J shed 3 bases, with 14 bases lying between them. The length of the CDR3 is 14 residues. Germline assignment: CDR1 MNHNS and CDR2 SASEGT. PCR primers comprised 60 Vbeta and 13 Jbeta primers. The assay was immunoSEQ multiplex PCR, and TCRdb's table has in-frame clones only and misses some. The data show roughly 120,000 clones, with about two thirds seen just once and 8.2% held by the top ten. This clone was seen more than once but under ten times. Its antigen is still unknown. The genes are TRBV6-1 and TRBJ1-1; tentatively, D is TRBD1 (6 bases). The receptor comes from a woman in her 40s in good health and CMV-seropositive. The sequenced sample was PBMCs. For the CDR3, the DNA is TGTGCCAGCAGCCTACACAGGGCCTACACTGAAGCTTTCTTT. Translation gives CASSLHRAYTEAFF.